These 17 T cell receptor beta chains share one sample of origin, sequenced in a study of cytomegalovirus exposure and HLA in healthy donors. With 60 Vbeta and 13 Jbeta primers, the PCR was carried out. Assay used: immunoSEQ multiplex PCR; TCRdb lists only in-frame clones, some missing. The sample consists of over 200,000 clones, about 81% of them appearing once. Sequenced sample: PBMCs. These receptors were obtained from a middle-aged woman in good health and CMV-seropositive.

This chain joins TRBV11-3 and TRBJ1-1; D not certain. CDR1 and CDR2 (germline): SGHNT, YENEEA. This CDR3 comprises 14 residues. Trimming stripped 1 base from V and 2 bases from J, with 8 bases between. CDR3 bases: TGTGCCAGCAGCTTAGTTTCTCGTAACACTGAAGCTTTCTTT. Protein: CASSLVSRNTEAFF.

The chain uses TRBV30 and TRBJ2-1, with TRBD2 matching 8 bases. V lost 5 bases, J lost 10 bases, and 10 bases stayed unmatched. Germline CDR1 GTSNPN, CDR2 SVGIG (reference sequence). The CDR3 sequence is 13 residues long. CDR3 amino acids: CAWEGLVDGEQFF. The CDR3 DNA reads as TGTGCCTGGGAGGGACTAGTCGACGGGGAGCAGTTCTTC.

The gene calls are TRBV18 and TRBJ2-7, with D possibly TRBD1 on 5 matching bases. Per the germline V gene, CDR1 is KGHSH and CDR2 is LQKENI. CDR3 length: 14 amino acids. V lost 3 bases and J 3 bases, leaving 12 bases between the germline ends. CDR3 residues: CASSPDDSHYEQYF. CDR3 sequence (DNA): TGTGCCAGCTCACCCGACGACAGTCACTACGAGCAGTACTTC.

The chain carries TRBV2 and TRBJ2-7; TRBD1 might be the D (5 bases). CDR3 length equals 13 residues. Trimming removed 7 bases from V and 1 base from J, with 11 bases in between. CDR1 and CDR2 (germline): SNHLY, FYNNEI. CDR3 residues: CASIGRASYEQYF. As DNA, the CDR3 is TGTGCCAGCATTGGCAGGGCTTCCTACGAGCAGTACTTC.

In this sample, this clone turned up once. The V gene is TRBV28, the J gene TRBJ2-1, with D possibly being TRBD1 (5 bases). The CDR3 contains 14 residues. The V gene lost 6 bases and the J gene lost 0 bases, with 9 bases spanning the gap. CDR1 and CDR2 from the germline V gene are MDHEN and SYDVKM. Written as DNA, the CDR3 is TGTGCCAGCAGGGAGACAGTCTCCTACAATGAGCAGTTCTTC. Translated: CASRETVSYNEQFF.

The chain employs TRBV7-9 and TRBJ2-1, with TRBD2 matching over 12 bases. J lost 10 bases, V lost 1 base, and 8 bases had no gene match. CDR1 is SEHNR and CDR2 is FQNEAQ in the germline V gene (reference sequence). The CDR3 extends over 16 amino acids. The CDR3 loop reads CASSLETSGGRWEQFF. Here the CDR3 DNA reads TGTGCCAGCAGCTTAGAGACTAGCGGGGGCAGGTGGGAGCAGTTCTTC.

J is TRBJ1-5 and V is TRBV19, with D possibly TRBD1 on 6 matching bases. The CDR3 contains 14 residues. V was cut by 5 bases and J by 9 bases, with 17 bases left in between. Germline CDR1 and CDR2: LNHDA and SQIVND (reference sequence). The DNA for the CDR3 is TGTGCCAGTAGTGGAGACAGGTTGCTGAGGCCCCAGCATTTT. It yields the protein CASSGDRLLRPQHF.

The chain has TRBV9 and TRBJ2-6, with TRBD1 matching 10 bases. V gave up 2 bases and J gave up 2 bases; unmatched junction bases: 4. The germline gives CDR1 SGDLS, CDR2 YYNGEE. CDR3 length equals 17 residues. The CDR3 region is CASSVRQGATGANVLTF. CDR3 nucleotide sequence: TGTGCCAGCAGCGTGAGACAGGGGGCGACTGGGGCCAACGTCCTGACTTTC.

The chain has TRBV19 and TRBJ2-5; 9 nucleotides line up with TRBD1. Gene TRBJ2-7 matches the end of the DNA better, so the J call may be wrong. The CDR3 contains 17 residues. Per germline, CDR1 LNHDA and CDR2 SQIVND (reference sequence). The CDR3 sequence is CASSHFPTGGPFYEQYF. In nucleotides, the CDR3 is TGTGCCAGTAGTCATTTTCCCACAGGGGGCCCCTTTTACGAGCAGTACTTC.

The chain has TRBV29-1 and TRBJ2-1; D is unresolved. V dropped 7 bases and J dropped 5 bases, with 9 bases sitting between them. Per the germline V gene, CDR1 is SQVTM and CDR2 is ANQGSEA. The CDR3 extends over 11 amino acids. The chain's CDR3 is CSATPDNEQFF. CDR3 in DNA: TGCAGCGCCACGCCGGACAATGAGCAGTTCTTC.

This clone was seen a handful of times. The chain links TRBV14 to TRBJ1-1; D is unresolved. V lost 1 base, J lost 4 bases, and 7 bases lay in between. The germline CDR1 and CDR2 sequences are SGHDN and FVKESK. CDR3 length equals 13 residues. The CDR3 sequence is CASSQARFTEAFF. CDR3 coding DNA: TGTGCCAGCAGCCAAGCGAGATTCACTGAAGCTTTCTTT.

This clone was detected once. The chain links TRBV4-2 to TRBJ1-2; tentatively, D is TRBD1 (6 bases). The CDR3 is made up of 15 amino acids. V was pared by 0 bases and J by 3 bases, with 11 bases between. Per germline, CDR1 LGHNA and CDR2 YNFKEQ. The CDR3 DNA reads TGTGCCAGCAGCCAAGATCGACAGGTAGACTATGGCTACACCTTC. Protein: CASSQDRQVDYGYTF.

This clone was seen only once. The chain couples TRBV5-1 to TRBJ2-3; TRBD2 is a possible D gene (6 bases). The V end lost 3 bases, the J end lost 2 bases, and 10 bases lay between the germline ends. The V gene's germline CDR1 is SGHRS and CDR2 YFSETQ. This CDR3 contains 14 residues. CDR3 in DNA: TGCGCCAGCAGCTCGGGGGAGTTCACAGATACGCAGTATTTT. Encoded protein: CASSSGEFTDTQYF.

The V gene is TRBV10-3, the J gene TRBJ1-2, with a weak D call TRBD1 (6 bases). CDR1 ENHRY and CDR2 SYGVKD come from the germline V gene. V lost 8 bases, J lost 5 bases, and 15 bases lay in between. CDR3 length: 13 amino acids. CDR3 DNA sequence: TGTGCCATCCAGCAGGGGAGGGGTTATGGCTACACCTTC. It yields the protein CAIQQGRGYGYTF.

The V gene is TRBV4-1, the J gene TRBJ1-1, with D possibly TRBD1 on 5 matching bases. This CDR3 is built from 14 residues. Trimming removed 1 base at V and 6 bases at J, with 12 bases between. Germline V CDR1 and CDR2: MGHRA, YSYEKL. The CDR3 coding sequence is TGCGCCAGCAGCCAAGGGACAAATCCCTCTGAAGCTTTCTTT. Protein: CASSQGTNPSEAFF.

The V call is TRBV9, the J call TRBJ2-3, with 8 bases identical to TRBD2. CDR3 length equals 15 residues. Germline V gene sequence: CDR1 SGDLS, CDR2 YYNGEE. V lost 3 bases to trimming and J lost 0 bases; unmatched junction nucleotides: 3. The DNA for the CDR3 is TGTGCCAGCAGCGGTAGCGGGACTAGCACAGATACGCAGTATTTT. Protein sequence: CASSGSGTSTDTQYF.

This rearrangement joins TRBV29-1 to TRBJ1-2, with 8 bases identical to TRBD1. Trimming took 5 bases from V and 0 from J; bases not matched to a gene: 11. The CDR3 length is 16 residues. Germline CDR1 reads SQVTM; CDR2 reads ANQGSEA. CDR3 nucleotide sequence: TGCAGCGTTCCCCAGACAGGGGCCCTAGCTAACTATGGCTACACCTTC. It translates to CSVPQTGALANYGYTF.